This T cell receptor (beta chain) was recovered during a study of regulatory T cells in long-lasting Graves disease. This clonotype was seen more than once but under ten times. The CDR3 is 14 residues long. CDR1 is DFQATT, CDR2 SNEGSKA, per germline (reference sequence). V gave up 0 bases and J gave up 6 bases, with 15 bases separating them. Arm-PCR of CDR3 regions with iRepertoire HTBI primers generated TCR beta libraries. TCRdb processed the multiplex PCR reads anew with MiXCR; each CDR3 protein has one entry. The sample holds approximately 390,000 distinct CDR3 sequences, roughly 16% seen once. Time point here: newly diagnosed GD, antithyroid drugs for less than 3 months. Extracted RNA from PBMCs served as the source of the TCR library. These data are also associated with another study on T cells in Graves' hyperthyroidism and ophthalmopathy. That source reports: Blood also carried most thyroid clonotypes expanded above 0.001. Prediction of ophthalmopathy progression came a median approximately 6 months pre-onset.

The starting material was peripheral blood mononuclear cells (PBMCs), obtained at new diagnosis, from a patient treated with antithyroid drugs. The receptor comes from a young woman with Graves disease. This rearrangement joins TRBV20-1 to TRBJ2-7; D not resolved. The CDR3 reads CSARDSRRAVEQYF. CDR3 nucleotide sequence: TGCAGTGCTAGAGATAGTCGTAGGGCGGTCGAGCAGTACTTC.